These 20 T cell receptor beta chains share one sample of origin, sequenced in a study of blood T cell repertoires in COVID-19. Sequencing was performed with immunoSEQ multiplex PCR; in TCRdb, only in-frame clones are kept and a portion is missing. The repertoire has 200,000 to 300,000 clones, about four fifths of them found once; the top ten carry about 2%. Sequencing input: peripheral blood. Source of these receptors: a man between 25 and 39 years old who had recovered from COVID-19.

This chain connects TRBV21-1 to TRBJ2-7; the table names TRBD2, a call not compared with the DNA. TRBV21-1 is deemed a pseudogene. This CDR3 is built from 16 residues. The CDR3 is CASSLGRGGVNYEQYV. CDR3 sequence (DNA): TGTGCCAGCAGCCTTGGACGCGGGGGGGTAAACTACGAGCAGTACGTC.

The chain uses TRBV15 and TRBJ2-3, with 9 bases matching TRBD2. The germline V gene has CDR1 LNHNV and CDR2 YYDKDF (reference sequence). Losses at the gene ends were 0 bases for V and 0 bases for J; bases not matched to a gene: 4. The CDR3 contains 17 residues. The CDR3 DNA sequence: TGTGCCACCAGCAGAGATGTGACTAGCGGAAGCACAGATACGCAGTATTTT. Encoded protein: CATSRDVTSGSTDTQYF. Filled out from reference TRBV15 and TRBJ2-3, the complete variable domain reads DAMVIQNPRYQVTQFGKPVTLSCSQTLNHNVMYWYQQKSSQAPKLLFHYYDKDFNNEADTPDNFQSRRPNTSFCFLDIRSPGLGDTAMYLCATSRDVTSGSTDTQYFGPGTRLTVL.

The rearrangement links TRBV18 to TRBJ1-2; TRBD1 agrees at 9 bases. Trimming took 4 bases from V and 0 from J; bases not matched to a gene: 12. There are 18 residues in the CDR3. The germline V gene encodes CDR1 KGHSH and CDR2 LQKENI. The CDR3 bases are TGTGCCAGCTCACTACGAACCCGGGACAGGGTTTCTAACTATGGCTACACCTTC. Its protein product is CASSLRTRDRVSNYGYTF.

The rearrangement links TRBV10-1 to TRBJ2-1; TRBD1 matches at 9 bases. J lost 8 bases, V lost 0 bases, and 5 bases had no gene match. The CDR3 runs to 15 residues. Looked up from germline, CDR1 is WNHNN and CDR2 is SYGVQD (reference sequence). Written as DNA, the CDR3 is TGCGCCAGCAGTGAGTCGACTCGGACAGGGGATGAGCAGTTCTTC. This sequence encodes CASSESTRTGDEQFF.

J is TRBJ2-5 and V is TRBV27, with TRBD1 matching 7 bases. The trim removed 5 bases at V and 3 bases at J, leaving 6 bases unmatched. Germline CDR1 and CDR2: MNHEY and SMNVEV (reference sequence). This CDR3 comprises 14 residues. The CDR3 here is CASSPQTGKETQYF. The DNA for the CDR3 is TGTGCCAGCAGTCCACAGACAGGGAAAGAGACCCAGTACTTC.

The chain recombines TRBV7-3 with TRBJ1-3; D perhaps matches TRBD1 (5 bases). This CDR3 contains 16 residues. Per the germline V gene, CDR1 is SGHTA and CDR2 is FQGTGA. V lost 5 bases to trimming and J lost 0 bases, with 14 bases between them. CDR3 protein: CASSTRQNYSGNTIYF. CDR3 bases: TGTGCCAGCAGCACCCGACAGAATTACTCTGGAAACACCATATATTTT.

The chain couples TRBV7-7 to TRBJ2-1; 11 nucleotides align to TRBD2. The V segment lost 1 base and the J segment 7 bases; nucleotides outside the gene matches: 3. Per germline, CDR1 SSHAT and CDR2 FNYEAQ (reference sequence). The CDR3 runs 15 residues. The CDR3 sequence is CASSLGTSGLNEQFF. DNA of the CDR3: TGTGCCAGCAGCTTAGGGACTAGCGGGCTAAATGAGCAGTTCTTC. The whole variable domain, remainder taken from reference TRBV7-7 and TRBJ2-1, is GAGVSQSPRYKVTKRGQDVTLRCDPISSHATLYWYQQALGQGPEFLTYFNYEAQPDKSGLPSDRFSAERPEGSISTLTIQRTEQRDSAMYRCASSLGTSGLNEQFFGPGTRLTVL.

Points on this clone: The limits of the CDR3 on the DNA are not certain, so only TCRdb's listed CDR3 is given. The rearrangement uses TRBV27 and TRBJ1-2; TRBD1, the table's D call, lacks a check against the DNA. Germline V lookup: CDR1 MNHEY, CDR2 SMNVEV (reference sequence). Inclusive of both ends, the CDR3 amounts to 14 amino acids. CDR3 residues: CASSSSGQNYGYTF.

The V gene is TRBV3-1 (or the pseudogene TRBV3-2), the J gene TRBJ1-1; D remains ambiguous. V was cut by 3 bases and J by 1 base, with 15 bases left in between. Germline V lookup: CDR1 LGHDT, CDR2 YNNKEL (reference sequence). The CDR3 consists of 16 residues. CDR3 protein: CASSHALSVSNTEAFF. CDR3 sequence (DNA): TGTGCCAGCAGCCACGCCTTATCGGTTTCGAACACTGAAGCTTTCTTT.

The V gene is TRBV7-9, the J gene TRBJ2-7, with D tentatively TRBD2 (5 bases). Germline V gene data show CDR1 as SEHNR and CDR2 as FQNEAQ (reference sequence). This CDR3 spans 15 amino acids. Trimming left V 5 bases short and J 1 base short, with 15 bases between. CDR3 amino acids: CASSPDSESSYEQYF. The CDR3 nucleotides are TGTGCCAGCAGCCCAGATAGCGAATCTTCCTACGAGCAGTACTTC.

The chain uses TRBV13 and TRBJ1-1; TRBD1 might be the D (5 bases). There are 12 residues in the CDR3. Germline CDR1 PRHDT, CDR2 FYEKMQ (reference sequence). The V end lost 5 bases, the J end lost 6 bases, and 10 bases lay between the germline ends. CDR3 DNA sequence: TGTGCCAGCAGCCAGGGTCGCGCTGAAGCTTTCTTT. It specifies CASSQGRAEAFF.

The J gene is TRBJ2-3, the V gene TRBV29-1; 8 positions match TRBD2. The CDR3 covers 15 residues. Looked up from germline, CDR1 is SQVTM and CDR2 is ANQGSEA. The CDR3 DNA follows: TGCAGTCTCCGAATTTCGGGGGGGCGCACAGATACGCAGTATTTT. Amino acids: CSLRISGGRTDTQYF.

The V and J genes are TRBV6-5 and TRBJ1-1; possibly TRBD1 for D (5 bases). V was trimmed by 7 bases and J by 1 base, leaving 13 bases between them. This CDR3 region has 14 residues. Germline CDR1 MNHEY, CDR2 SVGAGI. The CDR3 spells CASNPRQPNTEAFF. CDR3 sequence (DNA): TGTGCCAGCAATCCCCGACAGCCGAACACTGAAGCTTTCTTT.

This clone was counted only a few times. The chain links TRBV7-9 to TRBJ2-3, with a weak D call TRBD1 (6 bases). Germline CDR1 and CDR2: SEHNR and FQNEAQ (reference sequence). The CDR3 consists of 17 residues. Trimming took off 4 bases at V and 2 bases at J, with 19 bases between the two ends. This CDR3 is CASSSPRLGADTDTQYF. The CDR3 DNA reads as TGTGCCAGCAGCTCGCCCCGCCTGGGGGCCGACACAGATACGCAGTATTTT.

The chain has TRBV2 and TRBJ1-1, with TRBD1 as a possible D gene (6 bases). The CDR3 is made up of 14 amino acids. Germline CDR1 and CDR2: SNHLY and FYNNEI. V dropped 7 bases and J dropped 1 base, with 13 bases sitting between them. The CDR3 region is CASIYRERNTEAFF. The CDR3 DNA reads TGTGCCAGCATATACAGGGAGCGGAACACTGAAGCTTTCTTT.

This rearrangement joins TRBV7-3 to TRBJ1-6; D is undetermined. With 5 bases removed from V and 10 bases from J, the gap between germline ends came to 12 bases. Germline V lookup: CDR1 SGHTA, CDR2 FQGTGA. This CDR3 is 13 amino acids long. The DNA of the CDR3 is TGTGCCAGCAGCCGGGAATCGGAGTCACCCCTCCACTTT. Translating it yields CASSRESESPLHF.

The chain links TRBV3-1 (or the pseudogene TRBV3-2) to TRBJ1-3; no firm D call. Trimming cost V 1 base and J 0 bases, with 7 bases left between them. Per germline, CDR1 LGHDT and CDR2 YNNKEL (reference sequence). This CDR3 is 15 amino acids long. CDR3 sequence reads: CASSQGWSSGNTIYF. In DNA, the CDR3 is TGTGCCAGCAGCCAAGGCTGGAGCTCTGGAAACACCATATATTTT.

V usage is TRBV28 and J usage is TRBJ2-1; D uncertain. V lost 1 base, J lost 14 bases, and 9 bases lay in between. The germline gives CDR1 MDHEN, CDR2 SYDVKM. The CDR3 has 11 amino acids. In DNA form, the CDR3 reads TGTGCCAGCAGTTTATTCCAGGAAAAGTTCTTC. Translated: CASSLFQEKFF.

The rearrangement joins TRBV5-1 to TRBJ2-2, with 10 bases identical to TRBD1. CDR1 is SGHRS, CDR2 YFSETQ, per germline. The CDR3 runs 18 residues. The junction had 10 bases not matched to a gene; V was cut back by 4 bases and J by 1 base. CDR3 protein: CASSPRGTGERNTGELFF. The CDR3 nucleotides are TGCGCCAGCAGCCCCCGAGGGACAGGGGAAAGGAACACCGGGGAGCTGTTTTTT.

This clone was seen just once. Written as DNA, the CDR3 is TGTGCCAGCAGCCAATTCGTTGCTGGGGGGGGGAGAAACACTGAAGCTTTCTTT. Translating gives CASSQFVAGGGRNTEAFF. This sequence joins TRBV16 and TRBJ1-1, with D tentatively TRBD1 (5 bases). Germline V gives CDR1 KGHSY, CDR2 FQNENV. The ends were cut back, 1 base at V and 2 bases at J, with 20 bases in the middle. The CDR3 totals 18 residues.